This TCR beta chain was recorded in a study of regulatory T cells in long-lasting Graves disease. Study at large: Patients met the persistent Graves' disease definition after over 5 years of antithyroid drugs with positive TSH receptor antibodies. Findings and caveats of the study: Thyroid tissue was not studied; only peripheral blood was.

Sample time point: persistent/refractory GD, antithyroid drugs over 5 years with positive TRAb. Generation of the TCR library employed RNA extracted from PBMCs. Graves' disease diagnosis relied on American Thyroid Association guidelines. In regard to this clonotype: What it binds is unknown.

CDR3 regions were amplified by Arm-PCR using iRepertoire HTBI primers to build TCR beta libraries. Original processing methods: Sequenced samples collectively carried 62 TRBV and 14 TRBJ segments. One entry per CDR3 protein, called by TCRdb with MiXCR from the multiplex PCR reads. For this entry, the V and J calls and clone size follow TCRdb and not the study's own pipeline. The sample yields under 450,000 distinct CDR3 sequences, roughly 25% seen once. V was pared by 8 bases and J by 1 base, with 15 bases between. Germline V lookup: CDR1 SNHLY, CDR2 FYNNEI. This CDR3 region has 15 residues. Source: peripheral blood mononuclear cells (PBMCs), taken when the disease was refractory, from a patient treated with antithyroid drugs. This sequence originates from a woman between 40 and 50 years old with Graves disease. The genes are TRBV2 and TRBJ2-1, with D perhaps TRBD2 (6 bases). The CDR3 protein is CASSEDSGSYNEQFF. The DNA for the CDR3 is TGTGCCAGCTCTGAGGATAGCGGTTCCTACAATGAGCAGTTCTTC. The full variable domain, in which reference TRBV2 and TRBJ2-1 provide the parts outside the CDR3, is EPEVTQTPSHQVTQMGQEVILRCVPISNHLYFYWYRQILGQKVEFLVSFYNNEISEKSEIFDDQFSVERPDGSNFTLKIRSTKLEDSAMYFCASSEDSGSYNEQFFGPGTRLTVL.